These T cell receptor beta chains were read from a single sample in a study of blood T cells in healthy people across ages. MiXCR was run by TCRdb on the 5' RACE reads, yielding one entry per CDR3 protein. The data hold about 670,000 distinct CDR3 sequences, with roughly 41% observed a single time. The sample taken for sequencing was blood. All receptors come from an elderly man in good health. CDR3s include the opening cysteine and the closing phenylalanine or tryptophan. Fields, in order: V gene, CDR3 protein.

TRBV5-1 | CASSGTSGGLYNEQFF
TRBV25-1 | CASSEGRQRQTQYF
TRBV5-1 | CASSLGTATDTQYF
TRBV6-1 | CASIRAEADTDTQYF
TRBV6-2/TRBV6-3 | CASAQLAYEQFF
TRBV29-1 | CGDLGAGQHYGYTF
TRBV20-1 | CSSSPFSETTSGYTF
TRBV10-3 | CAISVDPSSYNEQFF
TRBV3-1 | CASSQGQTRGETQYF
TRBV4-2 | CASSQAHSGVSSYNEQFF
TRBV14 | CASSPPPLTSGRATDEQFF
TRBV11-3 | CASSPTQTYNEQFF
TRBV3-1 | CASSQFDEQFF
TRBV27 | CASSSGTGLNTPQHF
TRBV4-3 | CASSQDIGNNEQFF
TRBV5-1 | CASSPSHGDTQYF
TRBV20-1 | CSARDVQGRDIQYF
TRBV4-2 | CASSHGTSGRREQYF
TRBV29-1 | CSVRGGPGDTQYF
TRBV20-1 | CSARVLGGGLSRDDEQFF
TRBV5-1 | CASSLGDLGTEAFF
TRBV20-1 | CSALDREWSEKLFF
TRBV6-1 | CASRRGGSGANVLTF
TRBV9 | CASSVHDRAEQYF
TRBV24-1 | CATASYSYNEQFF